This TCR beta chain was sequenced during a study of cytomegalovirus exposure and HLA in healthy donors. Researchers ran the PCR with 60 Vbeta and 13 Jbeta primers. The data were produced by immunoSEQ multiplex PCR, yet TCRdb's version contains in-frame clones alone and is incomplete. The sample lists some 150,000 clones, approximately 82% seen once, with approximately 1.6% in the top ten. The CDR3 is 13 amino acids. Per the germline V gene, CDR1 is MGHDK and CDR2 is SYGVNS. V shed 3 bases and J 8 bases; nucleotides not matched to a gene: 6. This receptor was obtained from a male donor in good health and CMV-seronegative. The chain couples TRBV25-1 to TRBJ1-2, with TRBD1 matching over 7 bases. What was sequenced was PBMCs. This CDR3 is CASSDEGARGYTF. Written as DNA, the CDR3 is TGTGCCAGCAGTGATGAGGGGGCGCGAGGCTACACCTTC.